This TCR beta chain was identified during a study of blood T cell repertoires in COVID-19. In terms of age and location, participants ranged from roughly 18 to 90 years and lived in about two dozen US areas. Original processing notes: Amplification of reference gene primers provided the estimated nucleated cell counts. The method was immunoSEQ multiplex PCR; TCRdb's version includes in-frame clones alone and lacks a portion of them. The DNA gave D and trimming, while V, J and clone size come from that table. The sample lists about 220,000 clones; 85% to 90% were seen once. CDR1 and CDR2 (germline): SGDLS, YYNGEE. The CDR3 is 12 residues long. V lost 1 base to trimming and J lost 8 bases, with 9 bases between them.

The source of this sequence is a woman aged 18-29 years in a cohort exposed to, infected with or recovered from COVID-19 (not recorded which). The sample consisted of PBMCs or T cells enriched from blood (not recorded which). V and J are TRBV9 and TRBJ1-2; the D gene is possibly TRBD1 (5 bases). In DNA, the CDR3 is TGTGCCAGCAGCGTACAGGGCGGAGGCTACACCTTC. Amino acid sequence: CASSVQGGGYTF.